The rows below give T cell receptor beta chains drawn from one sample of a study of T cell repertoires in cytomegalovirus infection. TCRdb processed the reads anew with MiXCR; each CDR3 protein has one entry. The sample contains more than 110,000 distinct CDR3 sequences, roughly a third of which appear only once. These TCRs are of unknown antigen specificity. This material consisted of CD8+ T cells from cultured PBMCs, taken from culture after CMV antigen stimulation. Every receptor here comes from a human donor in good health (CMV status not recorded). Some clones in this sample may be carry-over from other donors' samples. Both conserved end residues are part of each CDR3. Each record gives: CDR3 protein, CDR3 DNA, D gene, CDR3 length, clone size, V gene, J gene. A D gene is named only where the DNA matches it firmly. Where a row states a size, it is once, few, many or the class of an expanded clone; other rows omit it.

cdr3_aa: CASSPPTGSDEQYF; cdr3_nt: TGTGCCAGCAGCCCGCCGACAGGGAGCGACGAGCAGTACTTC; d_call: TRBD1; cdr3_length: 14; clone_size: many; v_call: TRBV7-6; j_call: TRBJ2-7
cdr3_aa: CASSSPDTLRYEQYF; cdr3_nt: TGTGCCAGCAGTTCACCCGACACTCTCCGCTACGAGCAGTACTTC; d_call: -; cdr3_length: 15; clone_size: -; v_call: TRBV27; j_call: TRBJ2-7
cdr3_aa: CASSSPQPTSGGKGSYNEQFF; cdr3_nt: TGTGCCAGCAGTTCCCCACAACCGACTAGCGGGGGCAAGGGGTCCTACAATGAGCAGTTCTTC; d_call: TRBD2; cdr3_length: 21; clone_size: once; v_call: TRBV28; j_call: TRBJ2-1
cdr3_aa: CASSLLSGENADNSPLHF; cdr3_nt: TGTGCCAGCAGCTTATTATCGGGGGAGAATGCGGATAATTCACCCCTCCACTTT; d_call: -; cdr3_length: 18; clone_size: -; v_call: TRBV7-9; j_call: TRBJ1-6
cdr3_aa: CSASGGEEWEQYF; cdr3_nt: TGCAGTGCTAGCGGGGGGGAGGAGTGGGAGCAGTACTTC; d_call: TRBD2; cdr3_length: 13; clone_size: -; v_call: TRBV20-1; j_call: TRBJ2-7
cdr3_aa: CASSRTGLVIAEQYF; cdr3_nt: TGTGCCAGCAGCCGAACGGGACTCGTGATCGCCGAGCAGTACTTC; d_call: -; cdr3_length: 15; clone_size: -; v_call: TRBV14; j_call: TRBJ2-7
cdr3_aa: CASSYSGGISYNEQFF; cdr3_nt: TGTGCCAGCAGTTACAGCGGGGGGATCTCCTACAATGAGCAGTTCTTC; d_call: TRBD2; cdr3_length: 16; clone_size: -; v_call: TRBV6-5; j_call: TRBJ2-1
cdr3_aa: CASSPYRDRGFNEQFF; cdr3_nt: TGTGCCAGCAGCCCGTACCGGGACAGGGGTTTCAATGAGCAGTTCTTC; d_call: TRBD1; cdr3_length: 16; clone_size: -; v_call: TRBV7-9; j_call: TRBJ2-1
cdr3_aa: CASSLARLALYNEQFF; cdr3_nt: TGTGCCAGCAGCTTAGCTAGACTAGCGTTATACAATGAGCAGTTCTTC; d_call: TRBD2; cdr3_length: 16; clone_size: few; v_call: TRBV7-8; j_call: TRBJ2-1
cdr3_aa: CSVAMNTEAFF; cdr3_nt: TGCAGCGTTGCGATGAACACTGAAGCTTTCTTT; d_call: -; cdr3_length: 11; clone_size: many; v_call: TRBV29-1; j_call: TRBJ1-1
cdr3_aa: CASSLRGRETQYF; cdr3_nt: TGTGCCAGCAGCCTTCGTGGGCGAGAGACCCAGTACTTC; d_call: -; cdr3_length: 13; clone_size: few; v_call: TRBV12-3/TRBV12-4; j_call: TRBJ2-5
cdr3_aa: CASSATGTGELFF; cdr3_nt: TGTGCCAGCAGCGCTACTGGTACCGGGGAGCTGTTTTTT; d_call: -; cdr3_length: 13; clone_size: -; v_call: TRBV7-6; j_call: TRBJ2-2
cdr3_aa: CASSTGHPNYGYTF; cdr3_nt: TGTGCCAGCAGTACGGGACACCCTAACTATGGCTACACCTTC; d_call: -; cdr3_length: 14; clone_size: few; v_call: TRBV2; j_call: TRBJ1-2
cdr3_aa: CASSSPGAEETQYF; cdr3_nt: TGTGCCAGCAGCTCCCCGGGAGCCGAAGAGACCCAGTACTTC; d_call: -; cdr3_length: 14; clone_size: few; v_call: TRBV12-3/TRBV12-4; j_call: TRBJ2-5
cdr3_aa: CATQTGGTDEQFF; cdr3_nt: TGTGCCACCCAGACAGGGGGAACGGATGAGCAGTTCTTC; d_call: TRBD1; cdr3_length: 13; clone_size: many; v_call: TRBV24-1; j_call: TRBJ2-1
cdr3_aa: CASSHLGDRVFGYTF; cdr3_nt: TGTGCCAGCAGCCATCTAGGGGACAGAGTCTTTGGCTACACCTTC; d_call: TRBD1; cdr3_length: 15; clone_size: many; v_call: TRBV12-3/TRBV12-4; j_call: TRBJ1-2
cdr3_aa: CASSLDSDDTQYF; cdr3_nt: TGTGCCAGCAGCTTGGACAGTGATGATACGCAGTATTTT; d_call: -; cdr3_length: 13; clone_size: -; v_call: TRBV11-1; j_call: TRBJ2-3
cdr3_aa: CATSDVSQETQYF; cdr3_nt: TGTGCCACCAGTGATGTCTCCCAAGAGACCCAGTACTTC; d_call: -; cdr3_length: 13; clone_size: -; v_call: TRBV24-1; j_call: TRBJ2-5
cdr3_aa: CASSDWGQGALETQYF; cdr3_nt: TGTGCCAGCAGTGACTGGGGACAGGGGGCTTTAGAGACCCAGTACTTC; d_call: TRBD1; cdr3_length: 16; clone_size: once; v_call: TRBV2; j_call: TRBJ2-5
cdr3_aa: CASKQGLGQPQHF; cdr3_nt: TGTGCCAGTAAGCAGGGATTGGGTCAGCCCCAGCATTTT; d_call: -; cdr3_length: 13; clone_size: -; v_call: TRBV19; j_call: TRBJ1-5
cdr3_aa: CAISESETGGFGEQYF; cdr3_nt: TGTGCCATCAGTGAGTCCGAGACAGGGGGCTTTGGCGAGCAGTACTTC; d_call: TRBD1; cdr3_length: 16; clone_size: -; v_call: TRBV10-3; j_call: TRBJ2-7
cdr3_aa: CSARRWGGGETQYF; cdr3_nt: TGCAGTGCTAGGCGTTGGGGCGGGGGGGAGACCCAGTACTTC; d_call: TRBD2; cdr3_length: 14; clone_size: -; v_call: TRBV20-1; j_call: TRBJ2-5
cdr3_aa: CAIGTSGGSYEQYF; cdr3_nt: TGTGCCATCGGGACTAGCGGGGGCTCCTACGAGCAGTACTTC; d_call: TRBD2; cdr3_length: 14; clone_size: few; v_call: TRBV10-3; j_call: TRBJ2-7
cdr3_aa: CASSPTAGSEAFF; cdr3_nt: TGCGCCAGCAGCCCCACAGCGGGTTCTGAAGCTTTCTTT; d_call: -; cdr3_length: 13; clone_size: few; v_call: TRBV4-1; j_call: TRBJ1-1
cdr3_aa: CASKVAGNSFGTDTQYF; cdr3_nt: TGTGCCAGCAAAGTGGCGGGGAACTCTTTCGGCACAGATACGCAGTATTTT; d_call: -; cdr3_length: 17; clone_size: many; v_call: TRBV12-3/TRBV12-4; j_call: TRBJ2-3
cdr3_aa: CASSPTLRDRGNSPLHF; cdr3_nt: TGTGCCAGCAGCCCCACTCTCCGGGACAGAGGGAATTCACCCCTCCACTTT; d_call: TRBD1; cdr3_length: 17; clone_size: few; v_call: TRBV7-9; j_call: TRBJ1-6